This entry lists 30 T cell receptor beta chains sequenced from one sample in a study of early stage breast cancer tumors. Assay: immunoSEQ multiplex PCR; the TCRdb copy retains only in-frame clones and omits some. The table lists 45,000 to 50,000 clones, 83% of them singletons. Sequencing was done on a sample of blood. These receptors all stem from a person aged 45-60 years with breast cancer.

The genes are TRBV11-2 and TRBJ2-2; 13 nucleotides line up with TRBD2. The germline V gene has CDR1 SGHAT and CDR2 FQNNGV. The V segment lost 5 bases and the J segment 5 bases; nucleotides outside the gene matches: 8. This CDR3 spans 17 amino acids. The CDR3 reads CASSARTSGRITGELFF. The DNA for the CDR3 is TGTGCCAGCAGCGCCCGGACTAGCGGGAGAATAACCGGGGAGCTGTTTTTT.

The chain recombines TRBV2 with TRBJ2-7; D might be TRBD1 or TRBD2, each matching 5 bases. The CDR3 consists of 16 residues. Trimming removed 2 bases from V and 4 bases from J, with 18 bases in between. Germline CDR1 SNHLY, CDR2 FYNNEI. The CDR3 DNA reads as TGTGCCAGCAGTGAAAACCGGGACCAGCTCAGGTACGAGCAGTACTTC. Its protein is CASSENRDQLRYEQYF. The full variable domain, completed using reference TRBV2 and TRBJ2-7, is EPEVTQTPSHQVTQMGQEVILRCVPISNHLYFYWYRQILGQKVEFLVSFYNNEISEKSEIFDDQFSVERPDGSNFTLKIRSTKLEDSAMYFCASSENRDQLRYEQYFGPGTRLTVT.

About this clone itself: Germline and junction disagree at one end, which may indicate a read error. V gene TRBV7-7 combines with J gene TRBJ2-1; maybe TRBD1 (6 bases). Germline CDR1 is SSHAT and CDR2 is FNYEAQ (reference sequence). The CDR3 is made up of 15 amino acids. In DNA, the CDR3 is TGTGCTAGCAGCTTGTCTGAGGGGGAATACAATGAGCAGTTCTTC. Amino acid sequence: CASSLSEGEYNEQFF. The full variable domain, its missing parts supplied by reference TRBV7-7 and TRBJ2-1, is GAGVSQSPRYKVTKRGQDVTLRCDPISSHATLYWYQQALGQGPEFLTYFNYEAQPDKSGLPSDRFSAERPEGSISTLTIQRTEQRDSAMYRCASSLSEGEYNEQFFGPGTRLTVL.

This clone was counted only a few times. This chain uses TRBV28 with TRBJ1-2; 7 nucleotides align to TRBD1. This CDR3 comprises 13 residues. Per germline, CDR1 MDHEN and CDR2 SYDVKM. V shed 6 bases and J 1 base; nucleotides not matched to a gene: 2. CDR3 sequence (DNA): TGTGCCAGCAGCACAGGGGATAACTATGGCTACACCTTC. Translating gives CASSTGDNYGYTF.

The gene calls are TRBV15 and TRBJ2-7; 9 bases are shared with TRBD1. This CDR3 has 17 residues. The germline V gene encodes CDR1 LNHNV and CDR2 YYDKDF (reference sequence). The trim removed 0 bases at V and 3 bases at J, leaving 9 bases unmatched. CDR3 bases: TGTGCCACCAGCAGAGATAGTGCCGGGGGACAGGGCTACGAGCAGTACTTC. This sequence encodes CATSRDSAGGQGYEQYF.

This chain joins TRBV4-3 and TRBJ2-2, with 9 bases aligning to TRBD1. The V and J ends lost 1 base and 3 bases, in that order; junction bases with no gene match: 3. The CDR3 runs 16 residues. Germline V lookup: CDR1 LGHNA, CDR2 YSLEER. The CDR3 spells CASSQGDRVYTGELFF. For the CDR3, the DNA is TGCGCCAGCAGCCAAGGGGACAGGGTATACACCGGGGAGCTGTTTTTT.

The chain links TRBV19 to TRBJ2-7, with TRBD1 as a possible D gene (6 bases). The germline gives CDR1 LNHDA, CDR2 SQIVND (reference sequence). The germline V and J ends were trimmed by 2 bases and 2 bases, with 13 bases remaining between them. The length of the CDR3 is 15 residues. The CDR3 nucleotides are TGTGCCAGTAGTATAAAACAGGGAGTTCCCTACGAGCAGTACTTC. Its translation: CASSIKQGVPYEQYF. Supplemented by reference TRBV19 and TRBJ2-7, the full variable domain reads DGGITQSPKYLFRKEGQNVTLSCEQNLNHDAMYWYRQDPGQGLRLIYYSQIVNDFQKGDIAEGYSVSREKKESFPLTVTSAQKNPTAFYLCASSIKQGVPYEQYFGPGTRLTVT.

Written as DNA, the CDR3 is TGTGCCAGCAGTCCCATAGCGGAGAACACCGGGGAGCTGTTTTTT. It codes for CASSPIAENTGELFF. The rearrangement uses TRBV28 and TRBJ2-2; D may be TRBD2 (6 bases). With 5 bases removed from V and 1 base from J, the gap between germline ends came to 11 bases. The CDR3 is made up of 15 amino acids. Germline CDR1 reads MDHEN; CDR2 reads SYDVKM.

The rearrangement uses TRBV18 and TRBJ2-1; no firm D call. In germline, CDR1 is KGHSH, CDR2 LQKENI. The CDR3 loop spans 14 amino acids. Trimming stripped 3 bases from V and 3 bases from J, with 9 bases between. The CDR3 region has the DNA TGTGCCAGCTCACCTTTGAACTACTACAATGAGCAGTTCTTC. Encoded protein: CASSPLNYYNEQFF.

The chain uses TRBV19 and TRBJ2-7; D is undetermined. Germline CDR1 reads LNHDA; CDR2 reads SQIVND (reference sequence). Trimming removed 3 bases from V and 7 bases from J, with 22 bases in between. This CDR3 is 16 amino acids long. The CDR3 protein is CASSIPSAGPEREQYF. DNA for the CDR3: TGTGCCAGTAGTATCCCCAGCGCAGGCCCGGAGAGGGAGCAGTACTTC.

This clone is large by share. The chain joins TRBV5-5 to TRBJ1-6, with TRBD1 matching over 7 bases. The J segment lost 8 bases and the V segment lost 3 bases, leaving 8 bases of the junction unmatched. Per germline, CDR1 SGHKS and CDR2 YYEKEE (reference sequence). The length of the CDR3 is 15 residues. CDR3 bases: TGTGCCAGCAGCTGGACGACAGGGAGAGATTCACCCCTCCACTTT. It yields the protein CASSWTTGRDSPLHF.

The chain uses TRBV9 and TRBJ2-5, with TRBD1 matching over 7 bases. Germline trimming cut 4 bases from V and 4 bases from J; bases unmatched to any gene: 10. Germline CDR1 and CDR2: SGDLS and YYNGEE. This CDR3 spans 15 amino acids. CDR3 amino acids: CASSLSGTVRETQYF. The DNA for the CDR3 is TGTGCCAGCAGCTTATCGGGGACAGTCAGAGAGACCCAGTACTTC. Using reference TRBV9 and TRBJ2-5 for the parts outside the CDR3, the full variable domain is DSGVTQTPKHLITATGQRVTLRCSPRSGDLSVYWYQQSLDQGLQFLIQYYNGEERAKGNILERFSAQQFPDLHSELNLSSLELGDSALYFCASSLSGTVRETQYFGPGTRLLVL.

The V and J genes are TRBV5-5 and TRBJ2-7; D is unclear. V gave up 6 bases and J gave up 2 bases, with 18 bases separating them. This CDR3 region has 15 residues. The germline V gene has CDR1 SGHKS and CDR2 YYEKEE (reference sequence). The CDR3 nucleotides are TGTGCCAGCACGGAAGCCCCAATGGACGCCTACGAGCAGTACTTC. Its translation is CASTEAPMDAYEQYF.

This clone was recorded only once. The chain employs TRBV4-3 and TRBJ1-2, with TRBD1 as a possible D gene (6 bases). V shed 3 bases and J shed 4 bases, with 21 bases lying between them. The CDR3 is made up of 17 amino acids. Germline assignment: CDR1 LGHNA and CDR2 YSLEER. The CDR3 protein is CASSQGARDGRGYGYTF. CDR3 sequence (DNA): TGCGCCAGCAGCCAGGGGGCTAGGGATGGGCGAGGCTATGGCTACACCTTC.

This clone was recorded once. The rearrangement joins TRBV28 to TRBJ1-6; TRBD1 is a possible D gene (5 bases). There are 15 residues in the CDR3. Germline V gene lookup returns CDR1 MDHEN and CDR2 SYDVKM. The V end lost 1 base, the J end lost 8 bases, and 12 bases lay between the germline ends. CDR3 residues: CASSLSRLGDSPLHF. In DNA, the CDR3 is TGTGCCAGCAGTTTATCCAGGTTGGGGGATTCACCCCTCCACTTT.

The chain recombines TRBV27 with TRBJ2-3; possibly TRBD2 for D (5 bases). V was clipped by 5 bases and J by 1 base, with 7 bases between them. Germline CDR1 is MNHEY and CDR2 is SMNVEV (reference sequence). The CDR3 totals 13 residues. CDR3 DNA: TGTGCCAGCAGTCCGCGGGGCACAGATACGCAGTATTTT. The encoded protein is CASSPRGTDTQYF.

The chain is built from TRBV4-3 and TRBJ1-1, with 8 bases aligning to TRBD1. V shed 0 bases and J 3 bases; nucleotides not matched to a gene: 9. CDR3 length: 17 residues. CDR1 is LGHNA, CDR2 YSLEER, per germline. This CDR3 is CASSQERHRGRDTEAFF. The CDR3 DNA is TGCGCCAGCAGCCAAGAAAGGCACAGGGGGAGGGACACTGAAGCTTTCTTT.

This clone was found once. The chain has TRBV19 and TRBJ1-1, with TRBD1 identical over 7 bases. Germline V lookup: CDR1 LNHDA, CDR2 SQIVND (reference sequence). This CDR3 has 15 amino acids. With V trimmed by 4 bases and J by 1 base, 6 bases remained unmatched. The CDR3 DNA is TGTGCCAGTAGTAACGGACAGGTCGCGAACACTGAAGCTTTCTTT. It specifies CASSNGQVANTEAFF.

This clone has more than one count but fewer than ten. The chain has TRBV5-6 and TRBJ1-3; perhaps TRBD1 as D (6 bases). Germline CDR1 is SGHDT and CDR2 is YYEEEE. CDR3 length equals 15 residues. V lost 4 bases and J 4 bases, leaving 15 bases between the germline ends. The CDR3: CASSGGTLWGNTIYF. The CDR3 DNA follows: TGTGCCAGCAGCGGGGGGACACTCTGGGGAAACACCATATATTTT. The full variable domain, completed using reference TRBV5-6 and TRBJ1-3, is DAGVTQSPTHLIKTRGQQVTLRCSPKSGHDTVSWYQQALGQGPQFIFQYYEEEERQRGNFPDRFSGHQFPNYSSELNVNALLLGDSALYLCASSGGTLWGNTIYFGEGSWLTVV.

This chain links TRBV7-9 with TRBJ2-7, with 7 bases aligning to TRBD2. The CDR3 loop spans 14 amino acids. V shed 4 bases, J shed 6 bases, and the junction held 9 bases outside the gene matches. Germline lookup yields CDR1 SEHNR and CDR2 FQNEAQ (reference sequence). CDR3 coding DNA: TGTGCCAGCAGCTGGGGAACTAGCGCCGGCGAGCAGTACTTC. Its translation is CASSWGTSAGEQYF.

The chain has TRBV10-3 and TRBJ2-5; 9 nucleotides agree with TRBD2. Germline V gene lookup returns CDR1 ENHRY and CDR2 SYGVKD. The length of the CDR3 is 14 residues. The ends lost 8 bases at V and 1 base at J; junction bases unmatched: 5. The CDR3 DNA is TGTGCCATCGGGGCGGGGGGGATCCAAGAGACCCAGTACTTC. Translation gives CAIGAGGIQETQYF.

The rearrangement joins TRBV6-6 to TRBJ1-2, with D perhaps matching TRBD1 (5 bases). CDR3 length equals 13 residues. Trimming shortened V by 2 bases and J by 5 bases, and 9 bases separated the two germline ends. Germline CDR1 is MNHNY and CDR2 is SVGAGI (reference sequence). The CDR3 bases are TGTGCCAGCAGTTACGACAGCCGGTATGGCTACACCTTC. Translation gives CASSYDSRYGYTF.

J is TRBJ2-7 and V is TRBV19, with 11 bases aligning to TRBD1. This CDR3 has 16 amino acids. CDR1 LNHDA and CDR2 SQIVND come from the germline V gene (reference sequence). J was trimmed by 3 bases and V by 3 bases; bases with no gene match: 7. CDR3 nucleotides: TGTGCCAGTAGTATCCGTATCGGGACAGGGGGCTACGAGCAGTACTTC. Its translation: CASSIRIGTGGYEQYF.

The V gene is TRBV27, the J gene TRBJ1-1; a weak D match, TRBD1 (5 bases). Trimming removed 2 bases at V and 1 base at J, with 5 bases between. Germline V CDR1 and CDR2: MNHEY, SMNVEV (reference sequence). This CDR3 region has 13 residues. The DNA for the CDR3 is TGTGCCAGCAGTTTACAGGGGAACACTGAAGCTTTCTTT. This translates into CASSLQGNTEAFF.

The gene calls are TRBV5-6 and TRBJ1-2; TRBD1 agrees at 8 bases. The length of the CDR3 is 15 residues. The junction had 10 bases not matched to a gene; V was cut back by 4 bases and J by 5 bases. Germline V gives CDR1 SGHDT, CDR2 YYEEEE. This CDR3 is CASSPGQGLHYGYTF. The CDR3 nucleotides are TGTGCCAGCAGCCCTGGACAGGGCCTGCATTATGGCTACACCTTC. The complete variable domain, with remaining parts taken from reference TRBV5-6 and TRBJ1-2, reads DAGVTQSPTHLIKTRGQQVTLRCSPKSGHDTVSWYQQALGQGPQFIFQYYEEEERQRGNFPDRFSGHQFPNYSSELNVNALLLGDSALYLCASSPGQGLHYGYTFGSGTRLTVV.

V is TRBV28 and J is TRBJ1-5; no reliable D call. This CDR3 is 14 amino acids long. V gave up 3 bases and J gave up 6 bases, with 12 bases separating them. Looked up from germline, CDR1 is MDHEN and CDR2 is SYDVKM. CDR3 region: CASSFQLSGQPQHF. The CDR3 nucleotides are TGTGCCAGCAGTTTTCAGCTATCCGGTCAGCCCCAGCATTTT. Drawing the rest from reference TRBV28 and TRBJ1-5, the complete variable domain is DVKVTQSSRYLVKRTGEKVFLECVQDMDHENMFWYRQDPGLGLRLIYFSYDVKMKEKGDIPEGYSVSREKKERFSLILESASTNQTSMYLCASSFQLSGQPQHFGDGTRLSIL.

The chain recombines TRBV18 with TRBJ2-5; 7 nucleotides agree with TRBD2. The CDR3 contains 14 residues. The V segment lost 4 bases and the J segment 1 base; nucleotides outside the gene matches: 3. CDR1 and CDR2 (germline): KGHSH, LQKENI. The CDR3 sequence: CASSRSGVQETQYF. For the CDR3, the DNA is TGTGCCAGCTCACGAAGCGGGGTCCAAGAGACCCAGTACTTC.

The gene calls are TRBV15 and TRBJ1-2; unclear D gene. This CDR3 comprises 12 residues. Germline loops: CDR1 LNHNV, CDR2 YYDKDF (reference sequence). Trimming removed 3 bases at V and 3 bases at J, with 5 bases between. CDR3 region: CATSSGDYGYTF. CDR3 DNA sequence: TGTGCCACCAGCAGTGGCGACTATGGCTACACCTTC.

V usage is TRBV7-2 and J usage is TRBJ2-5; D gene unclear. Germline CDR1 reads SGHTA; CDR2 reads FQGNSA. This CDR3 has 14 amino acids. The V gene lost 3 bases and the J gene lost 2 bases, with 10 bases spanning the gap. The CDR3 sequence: CASSFSGFQETQYF. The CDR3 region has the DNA TGTGCCAGCAGCTTCTCGGGCTTTCAAGAGACCCAGTACTTC.

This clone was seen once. The CDR3 bases are TGTGCCACTTGTACCGACAGGGGCTCTGGAAACACCATATATTTT. Translated: CATCTDRGSGNTIYF. This sequence joins TRBV15 and TRBJ1-3; 8 bases map to TRBD1. Unmatched junction bases numbered 7, after V lost 9 bases and J lost 0 bases. The CDR3 length is 15 residues. CDR1 LNHNV and CDR2 YYDKDF come from the germline V gene (reference sequence).